This T cell receptor beta chain appears in the sequencing data of a study of T cells in Graves' hyperthyroidism and ophthalmopathy. Germline V gene sequence: CDR1 MNHNS, CDR2 SASEGT. CDR3 length: 16 amino acids. V gave up 3 bases and J gave up 2 bases; unmatched junction bases: 6. Details on this clonotype: A read error is possible here, since a much larger clone lies one base away.

What was amplified from RNA transcripts were TCR beta CDR3 regions. A first-round RT-PCR of the TCR CDR3 used the HTBI primer set. Via MiXCR, TCRdb re-called the multiplex PCR reads, giving one row per CDR3 protein. The table records about 540,000 distinct CDR3 sequences, under 60% of them present only once. Sequences were obtained from peripheral blood or thyroid tissue (not recorded which). This TCR was recovered from a woman aged 18-29 years with Graves' hyperthyroidism. The chain combines TRBV6-1 with TRBJ2-5; the match to TRBD2 covers 10 bases. CDR3 in amino acids: CASSDVASGSQETQYF. DNA of the CDR3: TGTGCCAGCAGTGACGTGGCTAGCGGGAGTCAAGAGACCCAGTACTTC.